This record covers a single TCR beta chain. These data belong to a study of blood T cell repertoires in COVID-19. Overall study: PBMCs, B-cell-depleted T cells, or T cells provided the cDNA or gDNA that made up the material.

Repertoires were generated with immunoSEQ multiplex PCR, while TCRdb's copy carries only in-frame clones and drops some. The profile covers roughly 250,000 clones, with approximately 86% appearing a single time and around 10% taken by the ten largest. Sample: peripheral blood. The sequence derives from a middle-aged man who had recovered from COVID-19.

The CDR3 sequence: CATSDLSGGGQGEWETQYF. CDR3 in DNA: TGTGCCACCAGTGATTTATCGGGCGGGGGACAGGGGGAATGGGAGACCCAGTACTTC. The chain recombines TRBV24-1 with TRBJ2-5; 11 bases map to TRBD1. Germline V CDR1 and CDR2: KGHDR, SFDVKD. The length of the CDR3 is 19 residues. After removal of 1 base from V and 5 bases from J, the junction contained 14 bases not matched to a gene.